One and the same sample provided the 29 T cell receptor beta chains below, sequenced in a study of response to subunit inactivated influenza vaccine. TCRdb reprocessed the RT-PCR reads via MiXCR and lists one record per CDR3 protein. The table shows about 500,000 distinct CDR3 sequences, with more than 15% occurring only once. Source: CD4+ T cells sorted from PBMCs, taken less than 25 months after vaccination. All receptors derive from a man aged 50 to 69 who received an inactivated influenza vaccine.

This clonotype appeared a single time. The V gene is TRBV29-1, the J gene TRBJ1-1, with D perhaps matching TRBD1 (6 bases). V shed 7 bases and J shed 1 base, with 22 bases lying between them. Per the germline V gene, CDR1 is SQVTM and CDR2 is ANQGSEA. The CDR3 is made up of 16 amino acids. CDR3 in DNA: TGCAGCGCAAACAGGGTTCGTCGTTTAGCGAACACTGAAGCTTTCTTT. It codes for CSANRVRRLANTEAFF.

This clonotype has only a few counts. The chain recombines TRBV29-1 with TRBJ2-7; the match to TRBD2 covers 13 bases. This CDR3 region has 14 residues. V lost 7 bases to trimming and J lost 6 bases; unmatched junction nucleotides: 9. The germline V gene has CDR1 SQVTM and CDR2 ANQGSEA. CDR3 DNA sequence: TGCAGCGCTGCTCGGACTAGCGGGAGAAGCGAGCAGTACTTC. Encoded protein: CSAARTSGRSEQYF.

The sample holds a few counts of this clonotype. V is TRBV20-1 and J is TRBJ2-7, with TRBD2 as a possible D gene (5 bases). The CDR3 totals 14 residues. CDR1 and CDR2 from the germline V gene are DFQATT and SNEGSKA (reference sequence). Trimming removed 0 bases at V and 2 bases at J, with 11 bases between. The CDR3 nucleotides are TGCAGTGCTAGAGACGCTACTAGTACCTACGAGCAGTACTTC. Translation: CSARDATSTYEQYF.

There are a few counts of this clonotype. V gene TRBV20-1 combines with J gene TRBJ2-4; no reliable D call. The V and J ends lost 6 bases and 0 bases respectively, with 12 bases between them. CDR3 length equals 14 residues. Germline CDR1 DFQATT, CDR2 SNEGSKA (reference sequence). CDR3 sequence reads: CSATDPIAKNIQYF. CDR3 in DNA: TGCAGTGCAACGGACCCGATAGCCAAAAACATTCAGTACTTC.

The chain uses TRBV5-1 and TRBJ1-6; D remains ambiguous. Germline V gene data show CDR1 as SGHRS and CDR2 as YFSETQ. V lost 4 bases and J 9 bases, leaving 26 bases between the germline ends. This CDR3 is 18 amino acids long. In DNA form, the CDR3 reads TGCGCCAGCAGCAATACCGCACCGGTGCCACAAATATCTTCACCCCTCCACTTT. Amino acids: CASSNTAPVPQISSPLHF.

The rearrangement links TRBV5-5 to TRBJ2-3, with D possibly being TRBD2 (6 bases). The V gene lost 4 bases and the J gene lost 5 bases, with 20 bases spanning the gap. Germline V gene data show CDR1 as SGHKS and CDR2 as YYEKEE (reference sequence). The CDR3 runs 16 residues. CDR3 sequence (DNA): TGTGCCAGCAGCCCTAGTCACAGTCGCGGGGAAGATACGCAGTATTTT. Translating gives CASSPSHSRGEDTQYF. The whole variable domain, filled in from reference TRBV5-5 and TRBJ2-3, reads DAGVTQSPTHLIKTRGQQVTLRCSPISGHKSVSWYQQVLGQGPQFIFQYYEKEERGRGNFPDRFSARQFPNYSSELNVNALLLGDSALYLCASSPSHSRGEDTQYFGPGTRLTVL.

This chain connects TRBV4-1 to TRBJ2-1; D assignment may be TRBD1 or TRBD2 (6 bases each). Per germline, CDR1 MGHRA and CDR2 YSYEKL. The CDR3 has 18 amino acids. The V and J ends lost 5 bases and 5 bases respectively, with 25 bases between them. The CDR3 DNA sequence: TGCGCCAGCAGCGGAGGTCCGACTAGGGGGAGTTTGAACAATGAGCAGTTCTTC. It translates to CASSGGPTRGSLNNEQFF.

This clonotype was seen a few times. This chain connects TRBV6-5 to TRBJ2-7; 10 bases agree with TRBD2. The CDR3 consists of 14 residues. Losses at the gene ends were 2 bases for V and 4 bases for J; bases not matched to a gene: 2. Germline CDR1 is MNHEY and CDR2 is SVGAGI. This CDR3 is CASSYQREGYEQYF. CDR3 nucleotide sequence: TGTGCCAGCAGTTACCAGCGGGAGGGGTACGAGCAGTACTTC.

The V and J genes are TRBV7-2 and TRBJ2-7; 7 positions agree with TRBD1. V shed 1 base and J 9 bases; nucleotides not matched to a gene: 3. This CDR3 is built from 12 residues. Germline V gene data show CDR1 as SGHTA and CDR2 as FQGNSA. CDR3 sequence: CASSLDGDRQYF. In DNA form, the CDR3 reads TGTGCCAGCAGCTTAGATGGGGACAGGCAGTACTTC.

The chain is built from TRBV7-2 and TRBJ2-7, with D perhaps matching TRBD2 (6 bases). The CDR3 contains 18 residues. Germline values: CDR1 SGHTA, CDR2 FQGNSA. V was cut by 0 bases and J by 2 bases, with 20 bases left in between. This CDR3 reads CASSLAPGGAGAPYEQYF. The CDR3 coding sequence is TGTGCCAGCAGCTTAGCGCCCGGTGGAGCGGGCGCTCCCTACGAGCAGTACTTC.

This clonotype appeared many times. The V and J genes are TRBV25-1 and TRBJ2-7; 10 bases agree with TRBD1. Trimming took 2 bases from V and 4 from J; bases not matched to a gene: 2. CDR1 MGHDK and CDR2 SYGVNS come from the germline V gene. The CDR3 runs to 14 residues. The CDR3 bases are TGTGCCAGCAGTGAACCGGGACAGGGGTACGAGCAGTACTTC. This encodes CASSEPGQGYEQYF.

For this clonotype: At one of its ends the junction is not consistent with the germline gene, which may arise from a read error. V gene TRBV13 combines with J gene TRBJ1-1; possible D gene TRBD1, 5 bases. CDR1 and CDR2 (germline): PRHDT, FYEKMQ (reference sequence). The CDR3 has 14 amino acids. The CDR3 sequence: CASSFDSGNTETFF. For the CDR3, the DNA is TGTGCCAGCAGCTTTGACAGTGGGAACACTGAAACTTTCTTT.

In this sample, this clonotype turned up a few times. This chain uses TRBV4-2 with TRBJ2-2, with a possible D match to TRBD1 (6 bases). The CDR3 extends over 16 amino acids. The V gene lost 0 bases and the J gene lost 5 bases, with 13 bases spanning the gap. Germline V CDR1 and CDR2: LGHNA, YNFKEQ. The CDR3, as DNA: TGTGCCAGCAGCCAAGATTTCGGCAGGGGTACCGGGGAGCTGTTTTTT. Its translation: CASSQDFGRGTGELFF.

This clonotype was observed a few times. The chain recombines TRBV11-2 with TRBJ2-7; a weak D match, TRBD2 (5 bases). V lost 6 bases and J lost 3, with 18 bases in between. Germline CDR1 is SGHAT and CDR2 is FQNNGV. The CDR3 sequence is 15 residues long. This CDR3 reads CASSRIRGFRYEQYF. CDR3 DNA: TGTGCCAGCAGTCGCATACGGGGTTTTCGCTACGAGCAGTACTTC.

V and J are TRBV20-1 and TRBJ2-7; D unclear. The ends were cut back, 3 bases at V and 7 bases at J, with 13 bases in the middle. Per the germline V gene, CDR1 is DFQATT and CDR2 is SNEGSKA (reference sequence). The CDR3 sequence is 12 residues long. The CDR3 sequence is CSASGTSGEQYF. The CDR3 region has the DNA TGCAGTGCTAGTGGCACCTCTGGAGAGCAGTACTTC.

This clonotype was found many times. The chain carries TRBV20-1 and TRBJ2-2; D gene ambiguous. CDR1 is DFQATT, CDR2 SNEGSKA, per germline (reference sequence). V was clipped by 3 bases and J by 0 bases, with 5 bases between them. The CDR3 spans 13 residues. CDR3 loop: CSASLSNTGELFF. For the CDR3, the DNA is TGCAGTGCTAGTCTATCGAACACCGGGGAGCTGTTTTTT.

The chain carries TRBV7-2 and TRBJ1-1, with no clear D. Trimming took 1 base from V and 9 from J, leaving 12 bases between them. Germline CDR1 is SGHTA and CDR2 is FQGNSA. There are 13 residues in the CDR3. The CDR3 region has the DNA TGTGCCAGCAGCTTAGTATATCGGGGTAAAGCTTTCTTT. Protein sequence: CASSLVYRGKAFF.

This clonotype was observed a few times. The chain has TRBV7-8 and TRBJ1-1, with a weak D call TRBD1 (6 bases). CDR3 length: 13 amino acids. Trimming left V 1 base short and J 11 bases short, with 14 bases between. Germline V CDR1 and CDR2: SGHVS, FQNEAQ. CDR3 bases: TGTGCCAGCAGCTTAGACTCAGGGGCACGGGCTTTCTTT. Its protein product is CASSLDSGARAFF.

The CDR3 loop reads CASKLAGTYEQYF. The CDR3, as DNA: TGTGCCAGCAAACTAGCGGGGACCTACGAGCAGTACTTC. The chain uses TRBV12-3 or TRBV12-4 and TRBJ2-7; 10 nucleotides line up with TRBD2. The J segment lost 2 bases and the V segment lost 7 bases, leaving 2 bases of the junction unmatched. The CDR3 has 13 residues.

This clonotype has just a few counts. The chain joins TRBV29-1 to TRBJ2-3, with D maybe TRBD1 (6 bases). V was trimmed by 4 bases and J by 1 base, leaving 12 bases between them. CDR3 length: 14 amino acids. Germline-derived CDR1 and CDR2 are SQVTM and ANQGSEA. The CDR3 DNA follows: TGCAGCGTTGGGCGGACAGCCCGCACAGATACGCAGTATTTT. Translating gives CSVGRTARTDTQYF.

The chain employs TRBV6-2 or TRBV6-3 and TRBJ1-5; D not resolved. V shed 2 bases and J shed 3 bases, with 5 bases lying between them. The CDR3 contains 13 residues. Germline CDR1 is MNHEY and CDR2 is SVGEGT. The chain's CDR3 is CASSYVLNQPQHF. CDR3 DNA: TGTGCCAGCAGTTACGTCCTCAATCAGCCCCAGCATTTT.

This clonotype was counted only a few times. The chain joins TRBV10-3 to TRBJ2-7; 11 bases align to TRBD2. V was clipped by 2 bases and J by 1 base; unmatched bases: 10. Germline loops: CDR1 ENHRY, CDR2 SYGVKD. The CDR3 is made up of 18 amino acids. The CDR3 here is CAISEGGASGRNSYEQYF. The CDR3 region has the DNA TGTGCCATCAGTGAGGGGGGGGCTAGCGGGAGGAATTCCTACGAGCAGTACTTC.

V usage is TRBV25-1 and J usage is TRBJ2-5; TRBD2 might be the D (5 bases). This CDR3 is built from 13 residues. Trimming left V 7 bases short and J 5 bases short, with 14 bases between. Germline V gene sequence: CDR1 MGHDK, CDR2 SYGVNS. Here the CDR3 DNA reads TGTGCCAGCACCATCTACGGGGTCGAGACCCAGTACTTC. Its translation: CASTIYGVETQYF.

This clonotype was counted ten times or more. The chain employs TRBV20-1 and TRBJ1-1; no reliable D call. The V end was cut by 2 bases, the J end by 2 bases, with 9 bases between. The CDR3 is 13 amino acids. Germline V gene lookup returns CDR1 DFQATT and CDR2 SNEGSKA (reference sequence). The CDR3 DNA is TGCAGTGCTAGAAGGCAGTCTAACACTGAAGCTTTCTTT. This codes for CSARRQSNTEAFF.

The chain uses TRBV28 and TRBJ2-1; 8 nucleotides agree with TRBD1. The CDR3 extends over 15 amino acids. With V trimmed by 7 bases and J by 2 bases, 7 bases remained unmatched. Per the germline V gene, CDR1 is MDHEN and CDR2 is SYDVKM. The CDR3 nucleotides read TGTGCCAGCAACCCCCAGGGGGCGCCCTACAATGAGCAGTTCTTC. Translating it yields CASNPQGAPYNEQFF.

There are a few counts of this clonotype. CDR3 loop: CASEISYNEQFF. CDR3 sequence (DNA): TGTGCCAGCGAGATCTCCTACAATGAGCAGTTCTTC. The chain uses TRBV7-9 and TRBJ2-1; D gene unclear. V shed 8 bases and J shed 0 bases, with 5 bases lying between them. This CDR3 region has 12 residues. CDR1 SEHNR and CDR2 FQNEAQ come from the germline V gene (reference sequence).

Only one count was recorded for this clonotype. CDR3 residues: CASSLQGANVLTF. Here the CDR3 DNA reads TGCGCCAGCAGCTTACAGGGGGCCAACGTCCTGACTTTC. The genes are TRBV5-1 and TRBJ2-6; D gene unclear. The CDR3 contains 13 residues. Trimming shortened V by 2 bases and J by 4 bases, and 4 bases separated the two germline ends. CDR1 and CDR2 from the germline V gene are SGHRS and YFSETQ.

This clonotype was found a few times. The CDR3 protein is CASGTSGGVADTQYF. CDR3 nucleotides: TGTGCCAGCGGAACTAGCGGGGGGGTGGCAGATACGCAGTATTTT. The chain recombines TRBV5-6 with TRBJ2-3; TRBD2 aligns across 13 bases. This CDR3 contains 15 residues. CDR1 is SGHDT and CDR2 is YYEEEE in the germline V gene. J lost 4 bases, V lost 7 bases, and 6 bases had no gene match.

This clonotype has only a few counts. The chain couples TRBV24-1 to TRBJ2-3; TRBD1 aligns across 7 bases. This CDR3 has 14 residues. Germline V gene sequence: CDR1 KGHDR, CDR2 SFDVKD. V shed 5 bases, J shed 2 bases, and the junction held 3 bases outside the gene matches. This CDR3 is CATSGDSYTDTQYF. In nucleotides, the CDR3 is TGTGCCACCAGTGGGGACAGTTACACAGATACGCAGTATTTT.